A selection of T cell receptor beta chains follows, all from one sample in a study of blood T cells in healthy people across ages. TCRdb re-called the 5' RACE reads with MiXCR, one entry per CDR3 protein. The repertoire consists of roughly 650,000 distinct CDR3 sequences, with around 32% occurring once and the leading ten covering approximately 15%. Source material: blood. The receptors derive from an elderly woman in good health. Both conserved end residues are part of each CDR3. D genes are given only for firm matches. Size is omitted from some rows. Given values are once, few, many or a class for expanded clones.

14 TRBJ2-7 TRBV5-6 TRBD1 NA CASSRRDSSYEQYF TGTGCCAGCAGCAGAAGGGACAGTTCCTACGAGCAGTACTTC
14 TRBJ1-1 TRBV9 NA NA CAGMGRQGDTEAFF TGTGCCGGTATGGGGAGGCAGGGCGACACTGAAGCTTTCTTT
16 TRBJ2-2 TRBV27 NA many CASKDSGYTDTGELFF TGTGCCAGTAAGGACTCTGGGTATACGGACACCGGGGAGCTGTTTTTT
15 TRBJ2-3 TRBV12-3/TRBV12-4 NA many CASSLRAGNTDTQYF TGTGCCAGCAGTTTACGGGCGGGAAACACAGATACGCAGTATTTT
16 TRBJ1-4 TRBV10-3 NA NA CAISESPGATNEKLFF TGTGCCATCAGTGAGTCGCCGGGGGCAACTAATGAAAAACTGTTTTTT
18 TRBJ2-3 TRBV20-1 TRBD2 few CSAGGGTSGGGSTDTRYF TGCAGTGCTGGGGGAGGGACTAGCGGGGGGGGAAGCACAGATACGCGGTATTTT
16 TRBJ2-1 TRBV4-1 TRBD1 many CASSQEGTGLLNEQFF TGCGCCAGCAGCCAAGAGGGGACAGGGTTGCTCAATGAGCAGTTCTTC
15 TRBJ2-1 TRBV6-4 TRBD2 many CASSDWAGVGNEQFF TGTGCCAGCAGTGACTGGGCGGGGGTCGGGAATGAGCAGTTCTTC
17 TRBJ2-7 TRBV19 TRBD2 few CASSIDPPSGSRYEQYF TGTGCCAGTAGTATAGATCCTCCTAGCGGGAGCCGCTACGAGCAGTACTTC
15 TRBJ1-1 TRBV5-1 NA NA CASSLDSPLNTEAFF TGCGCCAGCAGCCTGGACAGCCCTTTGAACACTGAAGCTTTCTTT
13 TRBJ2-5 TRBV7-3 NA NA CASSLTRTETQYF TGTGCCAGCAGCTTAACGCGGACAGAGACCCAGTACTTC
15 TRBJ1-5 TRBV3-1 NA many CASSRTANHDQPQHF TGTGCCAGCAGCCGGACAGCCAACCATGATCAGCCCCAGCATTTT
15 TRBJ2-3 TRBV10-3 NA many CAISEDSSSTDTQYF TGTGCCATCAGTGAAGACAGTTCTAGCACAGATACGCAGTATTTT
16 TRBJ1-2 TRBV4-3 NA NA CAGSQDLRETNYGYTF TGCGCCGGCAGCCAAGATCTCCGGGAAACTAACTATGGCTACACCTTC
15 TRBJ2-5 TRBV11-2 NA many CASSLGGELSETQYF TGTGCCAGCAGCTTAGGGGGGGAGCTTAGCGAGACCCAGTACTTC
14 TRBJ1-2 TRBV12-3/TRBV12-4 TRBD1 many CASRLTGGIYGYTF TGTGCCAGCAGGTTGACAGGGGGCATCTATGGCTACACCTTC
13 TRBJ2-7 TRBV5-1 NA many CASSSSMGYEQYF TGCGCCAGCAGCTCCTCCATGGGGTACGAGCAGTACTTC
14 TRBJ1-1 TRBV6-6 TRBD1 NA CASRRTGQNTEAFF TGTGCCAGCAGGAGGACAGGGCAGAACACTGAAGCTTTCTTT
13 TRBJ1-1 TRBV29-1 NA NA CSVKPRENTEAFF TGCAGCGTTAAGCCCCGGGAAAACACTGAAGCTTTCTTT
17 TRBJ1-2 TRBV5-1 TRBD1 NA CASSPLDRGIANYGYTF TGCGCCAGCAGCCCCCTGGACAGGGGTATAGCTAACTATGGCTACACCTTC
12 TRBJ2-7 TRBV29-1 NA NA CSVGHSVYEQYF TGCAGCGTGGGTCACTCGGTCTACGAGCAGTACTTC
16 TRBJ2-3 TRBV20-1 TRBD1 many CSASLRGQALTDTQYF TGCAGTGCCTCCCTTCGGGGACAGGCCCTGACAGATACGCAGTATTTT
15 TRBJ2-1 TRBV18 TRBD2 many CASSLPGLTYNEQFF TGTGCCAGCTCACTACCGGGACTAACCTACAATGAGCAGTTCTTC
18 TRBJ2-4 TRBV7-9 TRBD2 NA CASSSADLTSGSGDIQYF TGTGCCAGCAGTTCCGCCGATCTTACTAGCGGGAGTGGTGACATTCAGTACTTC
14 TRBJ1-3 TRBV20-1 NA NA CSVTTGASGNTRYF TGCAGTGTTACGACAGGAGCCTCTGGAAACACCAGATATTTT
12 TRBJ1-6 TRBV30 NA NA CAWSVGDYFLHF TGTGCCTGGAGTGTAGGAGACTACTTCCTCCACTTT
15 TRBJ2-2 TRBV5-5 NA few CASSLTGMDTGELFF TGTGCCAGCAGCTTGACAGGGATGGACACCGGGGAGCTGTTTTTT
15 TRBJ2-6 TRBV20-1 NA many CSAREAGHGANVLTF TGCAGTGCTAGGGAAGCCGGGCACGGGGCCAACGTCCTGACTTTC
15 TRBJ2-7 TRBV12-3/TRBV12-4 TRBD2 many CASSLRSGALFAQYF TGTGCCAGCAGTTTAAGAAGCGGGGCTCTCTTTGCGCAGTACTTC
15 TRBJ2-7 TRBV19 NA few CASSIDPDRPYEQYF TGTGCCAGTAGTATAGATCCCGACAGACCCTACGAGCAGTACTTC
15 TRBJ1-5 TRBV28 TRBD1 many CASSSVQGANQPQHF TGTGCCAGCAGTTCCGTTCAGGGGGCTAATCAGCCCCAGCATTTT
16 TRBJ1-2 TRBV7-9 NA many CASSLRGVDQGHGYTF TGTGCCAGCAGCTTACGAGGTGTGGATCAGGGGCATGGCTACACCTTC
15 TRBJ2-3 TRBV7-2 NA many CASSLGGLTGDTQYF TGTGCCAGCAGCCTGGGGGGACTCACGGGAGATACGCAGTATTTT
15 TRBJ1-4 TRBV7-2 TRBD1 many CASSAETGNFEKLFF TGTGCCAGCAGCGCCGAGACAGGGAATTTCGAAAAACTGTTTTTT
16 TRBJ2-1 TRBV28 TRBD1 many CASSSAGDSLYNEQFF TGTGCCAGCAGTTCCGCCGGGGACAGTCTTTACAATGAGCAGTTCTTC
12 TRBJ2-1 TRBV29-1 NA many CSARFQVGEQFF TGCAGCGCCCGATTTCAGGTTGGTGAGCAGTTCTTC
20 TRBJ2-1 TRBV6-1 TRBD2 NA CASRGERLAGGQSSYNEQFF TGTGCCAGCAGGGGGGAAAGACTAGCGGGGGGTCAGAGCTCCTACAATGAGCAGTTCTTC
15 TRBJ1-2 TRBV29-1 TRBD1 many CSVEGDREANYGYTF TGCAGCGTTGAAGGGGACAGGGAGGCGAACTATGGCTACACCTTC
16 TRBJ1-1 TRBV9 TRBD1 few CASSVAEGGSGTEAFF TGTGCCAGCAGCGTAGCTGAAGGGGGCTCGGGCACTGAAGCTTTCTTT
12 TRBJ2-1 TRBV29-1 NA few CSVEDLGYEQFF TGCAGCGTTGAAGATCTGGGGTACGAGCAGTTCTTC
16 TRBJ1-1 TRBV5-4 NA many CASSGTGSSWGTEAFF TGTGCCAGCAGCGGAACCGGGAGCAGTTGGGGCACTGAAGCTTTCTTT
15 TRBJ2-2 TRBV6-5 NA NA CASSYSDRPTGELFF TGTGCCAGCAGTTACTCCGACAGGCCGACCGGGGAGCTGTTTTTT
11 TRBJ1-2 TRBV20-1 NA many CSATGPYGYTF TGCAGTGCCACAGGGCCCTATGGCTACACCTTC
15 TRBJ2-5 TRBV9 TRBD2 NA CASSPHLAGVVTQYF TGTGCCAGCAGCCCTCATCTAGCGGGAGTAGTGACCCAGTACTTC
16 TRBJ1-2 TRBV7-2 NA many CASSLTWGGTNYGYTF TGTGCCAGCAGCTTAACCTGGGGGGGGACCAACTATGGCTACACCTTC
17 TRBJ1-4 TRBV21-1 NA once CASSPSRDRGIVEKLFF TGTGCCAGCAGCCCTTCAAGGGACAGGGGAATAGTTGAAAAACTGTTTTTT
15 TRBJ2-1 TRBV7-2 NA NA CASSFGAGGSDEQFF TGTGCCAGCAGCTTTGGGGCAGGAGGCTCGGATGAGCAGTTCTTC
13 TRBJ1-2 TRBV3-1 NA few CASSQGTGHGYTF TGTGCCAGCAGCCAAGGTACAGGGCACGGCTACACCTTC
16 TRBJ2-7 TRBV3-1 NA few CASRQKWSGESGEQYF TGTGCCAGCAGGCAAAAGTGGTCAGGGGAAAGCGGCGAGCAGTACTTC
14 TRBJ2-7 TRBV12-3/TRBV12-4 TRBD1 many CASSLAGGIYEQYF TGTGCCAGCAGTTTAGCAGGGGGCATCTACGAGCAGTACTTC
15 TRBJ1-3 TRBV5-1 NA NA CASSLVLGSGNTIYF TGCGCCAGCAGCTTGGTACTGGGATCTGGAAACACCATATATTTT
11 TRBJ2-2 TRBV18 NA few CASSPEGELFF TGTGCCAGCTCACCGGAAGGGGAGCTGTTTTTT
15 TRBJ2-7 TRBV27 NA NA CASSGRGTESYEQYF TGTGCCAGCAGTGGTCGTGGGACGGAGAGTTACGAGCAGTACTTC
13 TRBJ1-5 TRBV7-9 NA few CASSLTTSQPQHF TGTGCCAGCAGCCTGACCACTTCTCAGCCCCAGCATTTT
16 TRBJ2-7 TRBV9 NA many CASSVATRTDRYEQYF TGTGCCAGCAGCGTAGCTACTAGGACAGATCGATACGAGCAGTACTTC
15 TRBJ2-1 TRBV20-1 TRBD2 NA CSASRGGGIYNEQFF TGCAGTGCGTCCCGTGGCGGGGGAATCTACAATGAGCAGTTCTTC
14 TRBJ2-7 TRBV4-3 NA many CASSQDLGTYEQYF TGCGCCAGCAGCCAAGATTTGGGGACCTACGAGCAGTACTTC
14 TRBJ2-2 TRBV12-3/TRBV12-4 NA many CASSFGGITGELFF TGTGCCAGCAGTTTTGGTGGGATCACCGGGGAGCTGTTTTTT
14 TRBJ2-7 TRBV29-1 NA many CSVEGPEGVYEQYF TGCAGCGTTGAAGGCCCAGAGGGGGTCTACGAGCAGTACTTC